The sample holds a few counts of the clone carrying this T cell receptor (beta chain). Its antigen is as yet unknown. Treatment denoted: roughly 20 received Ad26.COV2.S at low or high dose, single or two shots; about 5 received placebo; per-sample allocation not given. The samples date from day 63 after the first vaccine or placebo injection. The donor's status was that of an adult aged 18-55 years in Boston. The entry originates in a study of Ad26.COV2.S vaccination and SARS-CoV-2 variants. About the study: Recipients of Ad26.COV2.S got it intramuscularly, once or twice 56 days apart. General study points: While placebo recipients had lower spike-specific TCR breadth, vaccine recipients had more.

Measured with immunoSEQ multiplex PCR; TCRdb has only the in-frame clones, and not every one. This table holds approximately 500,000 clones, around nine tenths found once. The CDR3 is 15 amino acids. The junction had 7 bases not matched to a gene; V was cut back by 6 bases and J by 6 bases. Germline-derived CDR1 and CDR2 are LNHDA and SQIVND (reference sequence). The sequence was obtained from a person aged 18-65 years who received the Ad26.COV2.S COVID-19 vaccine or a placebo. Sequenced material: peripheral blood, taken in a trial of Ad26.COV2.S vaccine versus placebo. This chain joins TRBV19 and TRBJ2-1, with 11 nucleotides matching TRBD2. The CDR3 sequence is CASSLAGGKINEQFF. In DNA, the CDR3 is TGTGCCAGTAGCCTAGCGGGAGGTAAGATCAATGAGCAGTTCTTC.